These 3 T cell receptor beta chains came from one sample sequenced in a study of CD8 T cells in ankylosing spondylitis. TCRdb re-analysed the 5' RACE reads in MiXCR, keeping a single row per CDR3 protein. The table lists 150,000 to 200,000 distinct CDR3 sequences, over 15% of them singletons. Sequenced: blood, either unsorted or a sorted T cell fraction (not recorded which). The receptor source for this set is a male donor between 5 and 29 years old with ankylosing spondylitis or in good health (not recorded which).

The table lists this clonotype with many counts. CDR3 sequence (DNA): TGTGCCAGCAGCCAGTATTCTAATAGCAATCAGCCCCAGCATTTT. Amino acids: CASSQYSNSNQPQHF. This chain connects TRBV4-2 to TRBJ1-5; D not resolved. From germline, CDR1 is LGHNA and CDR2 YNFKEQ. This CDR3 is built from 15 residues. The ends were cut back, 3 bases at V and 0 bases at J, with 9 bases in the middle.

This clonotype was seen many times. The chain couples TRBV3-1 to TRBJ2-1; D remains ambiguous. From germline, CDR1 is LGHDT and CDR2 YNNKEL (reference sequence). The CDR3 has 13 residues. Trimming cost V 3 bases and J 6 bases, with 9 bases left between them. The CDR3, as DNA: TGTGCCAGCAGCCAGACCCTAACCAATGAGCAGTTCTTC. Translation: CASSQTLTNEQFF.

This clonotype was counted ten times or more. This chain connects TRBV2 to TRBJ2-7, with D maybe TRBD2 (6 bases). Trimming left V 1 base short and J 0 bases short, with 10 bases between. Germline-derived CDR1 and CDR2 are SNHLY and FYNNEI. The CDR3 is made up of 15 amino acids. The CDR3 DNA reads TGTGCCAGCAGTGAAGGGAAGACTAGCTCCTACGAGCAGTACGTC. Its protein is CASSEGKTSSYEQYV.